A selection of T cell receptor beta chains follows, all from one sample in a study of cytomegalovirus exposure and HLA in healthy donors. The table came from immunoSEQ multiplex PCR; TCRdb's copy has only in-frame clones and leaves some out. The profile shows around 280,000 clones, about 90% of them singletons. Sequencing used PBMCs. All receptors come from a woman aged 18 to 35 in good health and CMV-seronegative. Each CDR3 is given with its conserved first and last residue. D genes are given only for firm matches. A clone size is listed for some rows: how often the clone was seen (once, few, many), or a class if it is expanded.

D gene | clone size | J gene | V gene | CDR3 DNA | CDR3 protein
NA | few | TRBJ2-3 | TRBV5-1 | TGCGCCAGCAGCTTGGCAGGGACAGATACGCAGTATTTT | CASSLAGTDTQYF
NA | NA | TRBJ1-5 | TRBV10-1 | TGCGCCGGACCGCAACGAAGGGACACTCACAATCAGCCCCAGCATTTT | CAGPQRRDTHNQPQHF
TRBD2 | NA | TRBJ2-1 | TRBV9 | TGTGCCAGCAGCGTTTCAGCGGGGATATTCAATGAGCAGTTCTTC | CASSVSAGIFNEQFF
NA | few | TRBJ2-5 | TRBV7-2 | TGTGCCAGCAGCTTTGGGTTGGGCTACCAAGAGACCCAGTACTTC | CASSFGLGYQETQYF
NA | NA | TRBJ2-6 | TRBV15 | TGTGCCACCAGCAGAGATGCAGGGGCTGGGGCCAACGTCCTGACTTTC | CATSRDAGAGANVLTF
TRBD1 | once | TRBJ2-7 | TRBV7-8 | TGTGCCAGCAGCTCCCTGGGGGGACAGGATGAAGCCTACGAGCAGTACTTC | CASSSLGGQDEAYEQYF
NA | NA | TRBJ2-5 | TRBV9 | TGTGCCAGCAGCGTAGGAGGGCATGGACAAGAGACCCAGTACTTC | CASSVGGHGQETQYF
TRBD1 | NA | TRBJ2-7 | TRBV7-3 | TGTGCCAGCAGCTCGTACCGGGACAGCTCCTACGAGCAGTACTTC | CASSSYRDSSYEQYF
NA | NA | TRBJ2-7 | TRBV4-1 | TGCGCCAGCAGCCAATCACAGGGCTACGAGCAGTACTTC | CASSQSQGYEQYF
TRBD1 | NA | TRBJ2-1 | TRBV7-3 | TGTGCCAGCAGCGATGCGGACAGGTACTACGGCAATGAGCAGTTCTTC | CASSDADRYYGNEQFF
TRBD2 | NA | TRBJ2-5 | TRBV5-6 | TGTGCCAGCAGCGGTAGCGGGGGGGGAGAGGAGACCCAGTACTTC | CASSGSGGGEETQYF
TRBD1 | NA | TRBJ1-5 | TRBV7-9 | TGTGCCAGCAGTACCGGACAGGGGGCCTTTAATCAGCCCCAGCATTTT | CASSTGQGAFNQPQHF
NA | NA | TRBJ1-1 | TRBV15 | TGTGCCACCAGCACAGGGGTGGACACTGAAGCTTTCTTT | CATSTGVDTEAFF
NA | NA | TRBJ1-1 | TRBV9 | TGTGCCAGCAGCGACCGCGTTCAGGGTTCTGGCACTGAAGCTTTCTTT | CASSDRVQGSGTEAFF
NA | NA | TRBJ2-7 | TRBV6-5 | TGTGCCAGCAGTTACGGGACTGTCTACGAGCAGTACTTC | CASSYGTVYEQYF
NA | NA | TRBJ1-2 | TRBV15 | TGTGCCACCAGCAGAGAGGGAGGGGGTGGCTACACCTTC | CATSREGGGGYTF
NA | NA | TRBJ2-7 | TRBV7-3 | TGTGCCAGCAGCCCGGGGGGCCTCGGGGGCGAGCAGTACTTC | CASSPGGLGGEQYF
TRBD1 | NA | TRBJ1-1 | TRBV7-9 | TGTGCCAGCAGCGGACAGGGGTTTAGGACTGAAGCTTTCTTT | CASSGQGFRTEAFF
NA | NA | TRBJ1-2 | TRBV13 | TGTGCCAGCGGGTTTGTGGGGGCGGGCAACTATGGCTACACCTTC | CASGFVGAGNYGYTF
TRBD1 | NA | TRBJ1-2 | TRBV10-1 | TGCGCCAGCAGTGGGGACAGGTCCTATGGCTACACCTTC | CASSGDRSYGYTF
NA | NA | TRBJ2-2 | TRBV7-8 | TGTGCCAGCAGCTTAGCTTATCTAGGACTTACTACTAACGGGGAGCTGTTTTTT | CASSLAYLGLTTNGELFF
NA | NA | TRBJ2-2 | TRBV30 | TGTGCCTGGAGTTTGAGCACCGGGGAGCTGTTTTTT | CAWSLSTGELFF
TRBD1 | NA | TRBJ1-1 | TRBV27 | TGTGCCAGCAGTTTATCCGGACAGGGGGTAAGGACTGAAGCTTTCTTT | CASSLSGQGVRTEAFF
NA | NA | TRBJ2-7 | TRBV6-5 | TGTGCCAGCAGTTACTCCGGGGTGGTGGGCTACGAGCAGTACTTC | CASSYSGVVGYEQYF
NA | NA | TRBJ2-7 | TRBV7-8 | TGTGCCAGCAGCTCGGAGGGGGCCCACGAGCAGTACTTC | CASSSEGAHEQYF
TRBD1 | NA | TRBJ2-1 | TRBV6-5 | TGTGCCAGCGGGACAGGGGACAATGAGCAGTTCTTC | CASGTGDNEQFF
TRBD1 | NA | TRBJ1-1 | TRBV15 | TGTGCCACCAGCAGAGATACACAGGGGGTGAGGGCTGAAGCTTTCTTT | CATSRDTQGVRAEAFF
NA | NA | TRBJ2-7 | TRBV5-1 | TGCGCCAGCAGCTTGGATGAGGGAAGCTCCTACGAGCAGTACTTC | CASSLDEGSSYEQYF
TRBD1 | NA | TRBJ1-3 | TRBV5-6 | TGTGCCAGCAGCATGGGACAGACTGGAAACACCATATATTTT | CASSMGQTGNTIYF
TRBD1 | once | TRBJ1-3 | TRBV5-1 | TGCGCCAGCAGCCAGGGGGACAGATACTCTGGAAACACCATATATTTT | CASSQGDRYSGNTIYF
TRBD1 | NA | TRBJ1-2 | TRBV9 | TGTGCCAGCAGCGGAAGGACAGGCCAGGATGGCTACACCTTC | CASSGRTGQDGYTF
TRBD2 | NA | TRBJ2-5 | TRBV7-9 | TGTTCCAGCAGCTTACTAGCGGGGGGTGTGGAGACCCAGTACTTC | CSSSLLAGGVETQYF
TRBD1 | NA | TRBJ2-1 | TRBV18 | TGTGCCAGCTCACCAAATCCGACAGGGGGGAATGAGCAGTTCTTC | CASSPNPTGGNEQFF
TRBD1 | NA | TRBJ2-7 | TRBV14 | TGTGCCAGCAGCCAAGGCGGACAGGGGAAGGCGTACGAGCAGTACTTC | CASSQGGQGKAYEQYF
NA | NA | TRBJ1-2 | TRBV7-9 | TGTGCCAGCAGCTTTGGGGGGTATGGCTACACCTTC | CASSFGGYGYTF
TRBD2 | NA | TRBJ2-7 | TRBV7-6 | TGTGCCAGCAGCGAAAGGCTAGCGGGGTACTACGAGCAGTACTTC | CASSERLAGYYEQYF
NA | NA | TRBJ1-2 | TRBV4-2 | TGTGCCAGCAGCCTAAAACCAACAGGGCAGCATGGCTACACCTTC | CASSLKPTGQHGYTF
NA | NA | TRBJ1-2 | TRBV7-3 | TGTGCCAGCAGCTTGGGGGGGGCAGGGGAAGGGGACTATGGCTACACCTTC | CASSLGGAGEGDYGYTF
NA | NA | TRBJ2-1 | TRBV7-9 | TGTTCCAGCAGCTTAGTTAGCCTGACCTCCGAGCAGTTCTTC | CSSSLVSLTSEQFF
NA | NA | TRBJ1-3 | TRBV7-2 | TGTGCCAGCAGCTTGGGGCCCCAGGGAGGAAACACCATATATTTT | CASSLGPQGGNTIYF
TRBD1 | NA | TRBJ1-2 | TRBV27 | TGTGCCAGCAGTCCTGGGACAGGCTGGACGGGGGGCTACACCTTC | CASSPGTGWTGGYTF
NA | NA | TRBJ1-1 | TRBV6-4 | TGTGCCAGCAGCAAGGGGCGCGAGAACACTGAAGCTTTCTTT | CASSKGRENTEAFF
NA | few | TRBJ2-1 | TRBV5-1 | TGCGCCAGCAGCTTGGTAGGCGGCGCGTACAATGAGCAGTTCTTC | CASSLVGGAYNEQFF
NA | NA | TRBJ1-6 | TRBV11-2 | TGTGCCAGCAGCTTAGCCCTAGGCGAAGGTTCACCCCTCCACTTT | CASSLALGEGSPLHF
NA | NA | TRBJ1-5 | TRBV13 | TGTGCCAGCAGTGTGAGGAGGGGGGGAAGGCAGCCCCAGCATTTT | CASSVRRGGRQPQHF
TRBD1 | once | TRBJ1-6 | TRBV13 | TGTGCCAGCAGCTTAGCCCGACAGGGTCTGGGATATAATTCACCCCTCCACTTT | CASSLARQGLGYNSPLHF
NA | NA | TRBJ2-3 | TRBV5-1 | TGCGCCAGCAGCTCGGATAGGGGGTCAGATACGCAGTATTTT | CASSSDRGSDTQYF
TRBD1 | once | TRBJ2-7 | TRBV4-1 | TGCGCCAGCAGTACCGGGACAGGCCCCTACGAGCAGTACTTC | CASSTGTGPYEQYF
TRBD1 | NA | TRBJ2-7 | TRBV2 | TGTGCCAGCAAAAAAGGGGGCGATCGCTACGAGCAGTACTTC | CASKKGGDRYEQYF
NA | NA | TRBJ1-4 | TRBV29-1 | TGCAGCGCCCTCCCCGGAACAGATGCAACTAATGAAAAACTGTTTTTT | CSALPGTDATNEKLFF
NA | NA | TRBJ2-1 | TRBV2 | TGTGCCAGCTGGCGGGACTTGAATTACAATGAGCAGTTCTTC | CASWRDLNYNEQFF
TRBD2 | NA | TRBJ2-2 | TRBV19 | TGTGCCAGTAGTCCGAGCGGGGGGCAGGAGCTGTTTTTT | CASSPSGGQELFF
NA | NA | TRBJ2-5 | TRBV30 | TGTGCCTGGGCTACGGGGGAGACCCAGTACTTC | CAWATGETQYF
NA | NA | TRBJ2-1 | TRBV18 | TGTGCCAGCTCTCCGGTGGGGGGGGACAATAAAGGAAGTGAGCAGTTCTTC | CASSPVGGDNKGSEQFF
NA | NA | TRBJ2-3 | TRBV2 | TGTGCCAGCAGAGTACCGGGACTCAGCACAGATACGCAGTATTTT | CASRVPGLSTDTQYF
TRBD2 | NA | TRBJ2-7 | TRBV4-1 | TGCGCCAGCAGACCCGGGACTAGTAATTTGGGGGAGCAGTACTTC | CASRPGTSNLGEQYF
NA | NA | TRBJ1-4 | TRBV15 | TGTGCCACCAGCAGAGGCCTAAATGAAAAACTGTTTTTT | CATSRGLNEKLFF
NA | NA | TRBJ2-1 | TRBV2 | TGTGCCAGCGGGGAGTCTAGCTCCTACAATGAGCAGTTCTTC | CASGESSSYNEQFF
TRBD1 | NA | TRBJ2-3 | TRBV4-1 | TGCGCCAGCAGCCTAGGGAGGGACAGGGGTACAGATACGCAGTATTTT | CASSLGRDRGTDTQYF
NA | NA | TRBJ1-4 | TRBV6-5 | TGTGCCAGCAGTTCCGGGGGGGCGACTAATGAAAAACTGTTTTTT | CASSSGGATNEKLFF